The 31 T cell receptor beta chains presented below share a single source sample, sequenced in a study of CD8 T cells in ankylosing spondylitis. These receptors' targets are unknown. TCRdb processed the 5' RACE reads anew with MiXCR; each CDR3 protein has one entry. The sample includes over 450,000 distinct CDR3 sequences, roughly 13% of them seen just once. General observations from the study: What appeared characteristic of ankylosing spondylitis blood was a TCR beta motif of 7 or 8 highly homologous variants.

Sequenced sample: blood, either unsorted or a sorted T cell fraction (not recorded which). Source of these receptors: a male donor with ankylosing spondylitis.

The chain is built from TRBV20-1 and TRBJ2-1; TRBD2 agrees at 8 bases. The CDR3 has 13 residues. The germline gives CDR1 DFQATT, CDR2 SNEGSKA (reference sequence). Germline trimming cut 6 bases from V and 5 bases from J; bases unmatched to any gene: 6. CDR3: CSASTSDHNEQFF. The CDR3 DNA follows: TGCAGTGCCTCGACTAGCGACCACAATGAGCAGTTCTTC.

The V call is TRBV27, the J call TRBJ2-7; 8 nucleotides line up with TRBD1. The CDR3 runs to 15 residues. The germline V gene encodes CDR1 MNHEY and CDR2 SMNVEV (reference sequence). V dropped 6 bases and J dropped 2; count of bases not matched to a gene: 9. This chain's CDR3 is CASSPDRGPTYEQYV. The CDR3 DNA follows: TGTGCCAGCAGCCCTGACAGGGGACCAACCTACGAGCAGTACGTC.

This clonotype was detected only a few times. The chain combines TRBV12-3 or TRBV12-4 with TRBJ2-1, with D possibly matching TRBD1 (6 bases). The CDR3 spans 16 residues. The V end was cut by 4 bases, the J end by 4 bases, with 17 bases between. The chain's CDR3 is CASSSRTEIIYNEQFF. The DNA for the CDR3 is TGTGCCAGCAGTTCCCGGACAGAGATCATATACAATGAGCAGTTCTTC.

The V gene is TRBV2, the J gene TRBJ1-5; TRBD1 might be the D (6 bases). Germline values: CDR1 SNHLY, CDR2 FYNNEI. V was shortened by 4 bases and J by 3 bases, with 13 bases between the two germline ends. The CDR3 is 15 residues long. The CDR3 here is CASSGDTSPNQPQHF. As DNA, the CDR3 is TGTGCCAGCAGTGGGGACACCTCCCCCAATCAGCCCCAGCATTTT.

This chain uses TRBV5-6 with TRBJ1-5; TRBD1 aligns across 10 bases. The CDR3 totals 14 residues. Germline V gene lookup returns CDR1 SGHDT and CDR2 YYEEEE. Trimming removed 3 bases from V and 7 bases from J; junction bases left unmatched: 4. DNA for the CDR3: TGTGCCAGCAGCTGGGGACAGGGGACGCAGCCCCAGCATTTT. It specifies CASSWGQGTQPQHF.

This clonotype was counted between two and nine times. V gene TRBV12-3 or TRBV12-4 combines with J gene TRBJ2-2; D not resolved. The V end lost 1 base, the J end lost 5 bases, and 11 bases lay between the germline ends. CDR3 size: 15 residues. CDR3 region: CASSLGPPGTGELFF. DNA for the CDR3: TGTGCCAGCAGTTTAGGTCCGCCCGGGACCGGGGAGCTGTTTTTT.

This clonotype occurred a few times. CDR3 in amino acids: CSARGWGGYHYGYTF. The DNA for the CDR3 is TGCAGTGCTAGAGGTTGGGGAGGGTACCACTATGGCTACACCTTC. The rearrangement uses TRBV20-1 and TRBJ1-2; D is undetermined. CDR1 DFQATT and CDR2 SNEGSKA come from the germline V gene (reference sequence). The CDR3 contains 15 residues. V dropped 1 base and J dropped 3 bases, with 15 bases sitting between them.

The sample holds many counts of this clonotype. The chain uses TRBV12-3 or TRBV12-4 and TRBJ1-1; D unclear. The V end was cut by 3 bases, the J end by 0 bases, with 11 bases between. The CDR3 is made up of 15 amino acids. The CDR3 here is CASSFSERMNTEAFF. In DNA form, the CDR3 reads TGTGCCAGCAGTTTTTCGGAGAGAATGAACACTGAAGCTTTCTTT.

V is TRBV18 and J is TRBJ1-1; D is ambiguous. In germline, CDR1 is KGHSH, CDR2 LQKENI. V lost 0 bases to trimming and J lost 1 base, with 15 bases between them. The length of the CDR3 is 17 residues. The CDR3 nucleotides read TGTGCCAGCTCACCACCTCTGGGTGGGATGGGGAACACTGAAGCTTTCTTT. Translating it yields CASSPPLGGMGNTEAFF.

This sequence joins TRBV7-2 and TRBJ2-2, with D maybe TRBD1 (6 bases). Germline V lookup: CDR1 SGHTA, CDR2 FQGNSA. Between the trimmed V and J ends, which lost 6 bases and 8 bases, there was a span of 16 bases. The CDR3 has 14 amino acids. In DNA form, the CDR3 reads TGTGCCAGCAGTTCCTCAGGGGCTAGGGGGGAGCTGTTTTTT. Its translation is CASSSSGARGELFF.

This chain uses TRBV11-2 with TRBJ2-3, with TRBD2 matching over 9 bases. Trimming took 3 bases from V and 6 from J; bases not matched to a gene: 7. Germline V gene data show CDR1 as SGHAT and CDR2 as FQNNGV. This CDR3 has 15 amino acids. The CDR3 is CASSLGLAPGDTQYF. DNA for the CDR3: TGTGCCAGCAGCTTGGGACTAGCTCCCGGGGATACGCAGTATTTT.

This chain uses TRBV7-8 with TRBJ1-6; TRBD1 might be the D (5 bases). Trimming stripped 6 bases from V and 6 bases from J, with 15 bases between. CDR3 length: 15 residues. CDR1 is SGHVS, CDR2 FQNEAQ, per germline. In nucleotides, the CDR3 is TGTGCCAGCAGTCAGAGACAGACCATTAATTCACCCCTCCACTTT. Protein product: CASSQRQTINSPLHF.

This clonotype occurred a few times. The chain joins TRBV29-1 to TRBJ2-5; TRBD2 matches at 8 bases. This CDR3 has 16 amino acids. J was trimmed by 3 bases and V by 7 bases; bases with no gene match: 16. Germline CDR1 and CDR2: SQVTM and ANQGSEA. CDR3 DNA sequence: TGCAGCGCCGCCATGACCCAACTAGCGGTAAAAGAGACCCAGTACTTC. Residues: CSAAMTQLAVKETQYF.

The chain recombines TRBV20-1 with TRBJ1-1, with a weak D call TRBD1 (5 bases). Germline CDR1 reads DFQATT; CDR2 reads SNEGSKA (reference sequence). V lost 3 bases, J lost 0 bases, and 8 bases lay in between. The CDR3 length is 13 residues. The CDR3 bases are TGCAGTGCTAGCCGGGGGATGAACACTGAAGCTTTCTTT. Amino acid sequence: CSASRGMNTEAFF.

This clonotype has a count of ten or more. The chain combines TRBV12-3 or TRBV12-4 with TRBJ1-1; 7 bases agree with TRBD1. CDR3 length equals 14 residues. After removal of 5 bases from V and 0 bases from J, the junction contained 3 bases not matched to a gene. CDR3: CASSPTGMNTEAFF. In DNA form, the CDR3 reads TGTGCCAGCAGTCCGACAGGGATGAACACTGAAGCTTTCTTT.

At least ten counts were recorded for this clonotype. V and J are TRBV5-1 and TRBJ1-4; 12 nucleotides line up with TRBD1. CDR1 SGHRS and CDR2 YFSETQ come from the germline V gene. Trimming at V came to 4 bases and at J to 8 bases, leaving 6 bases not matched to a gene. The CDR3 is made up of 15 amino acids. CDR3 sequence (DNA): TGCGCCAGCAGCAGGGACAGGGGGCGCGACGAAAAACTGTTTTTT. Its protein is CASSRDRGRDEKLFF.

The chain uses TRBV11-1 and TRBJ2-6, with 8 bases identical to TRBD2. The CDR3 sequence is 20 residues long. With V trimmed by 5 bases and J by 0 bases, 15 bases remained unmatched. Germline CDR1 reads SGHAT; CDR2 reads FQDESV (reference sequence). The CDR3: CASSPDGSSGLSSGANVLTF. CDR3 DNA: TGTGCCAGCAGCCCGGACGGTTCTAGCGGGCTCAGCTCTGGGGCCAACGTCCTGACTTTC.

The gene calls are TRBV5-8 and TRBJ2-7; the D gene is possibly TRBD2 (6 bases). The CDR3 runs 12 residues. V lost 0 bases, J lost 9 bases, and 10 bases lay in between. In germline, CDR1 is SGHTS, CDR2 YDEGEE. This CDR3 is CASSLEQEGQYF. The DNA of the CDR3 is TGTGCCAGCAGCTTGGAGCAGGAGGGGCAGTACTTC.

The chain combines TRBV6-2 or TRBV6-3 with TRBJ2-7; 8 bases map to TRBD1. This CDR3 has 14 residues. The ends lost 6 bases at V and 6 bases at J; junction bases unmatched: 10. Germline values: CDR1 MNHEY, CDR2 SVGEGT. This CDR3 is CASSPGQGLSEQYV. CDR3 nucleotides: TGTGCCAGCAGCCCCGGACAGGGTTTGAGCGAGCAGTACGTC.

This clonotype was picked up many times. DNA for the CDR3: TGCAGTGCTAGCCTTGACAGGGGGGTACAGGTGGGGACGCAGTATTTT. Amino acids: CSASLDRGVQVGTQYF. The chain employs TRBV20-1 and TRBJ2-3; TRBD1 aligns across 9 bases. The V gene's germline CDR1 is DFQATT and CDR2 SNEGSKA (reference sequence). This CDR3 has 16 residues. V was clipped by 3 bases and J by 9 bases; unmatched bases: 16.

In its sample, this clonotype was seen a few times. The chain employs TRBV14 and TRBJ2-1, with D perhaps assigned TRBD1 or TRBD2 (5 bases each). Germline V gives CDR1 SGHDN, CDR2 FVKESK. The CDR3 length is 16 residues. Trimming left V 0 bases short and J 0 bases short, with 9 bases between. This CDR3 is CASSQEGTDSYNEQFF. CDR3 bases: TGTGCCAGCAGCCAAGAGGGGACGGACTCCTACAATGAGCAGTTCTTC.

The chain joins TRBV3-1 to TRBJ2-3; either TRBD1 or TRBD2 may supply D (5 bases each). This CDR3 has 15 residues. V was trimmed by 2 bases and J by 6 bases, leaving 15 bases between them. Germline V gene lookup returns CDR1 LGHDT and CDR2 YNNKEL (reference sequence). CDR3 residues: CASSQTGTLGDTQYF. DNA of the CDR3: TGTGCCAGCAGCCAAACCGGGACCCTAGGGGATACGCAGTATTTT.

This clonotype has a count of ten or more. The V gene is TRBV20-1, the J gene TRBJ2-1, with 15 positions matching TRBD2. Germline values: CDR1 DFQATT, CDR2 SNEGSKA (reference sequence). The CDR3 covers 18 residues. J was trimmed by 6 bases and V by 1 base; bases with no gene match: 10. The chain's CDR3 is CSARGTSGRVGSLNEQFF. The CDR3 DNA reads as TGCAGTGCTAGAGGGACTAGCGGGAGGGTAGGGTCTCTCAATGAGCAGTTCTTC.

This clonotype has more than one count but fewer than ten. V gene TRBV20-1 combines with J gene TRBJ1-5; 12 bases align to TRBD1. Germline values: CDR1 DFQATT, CDR2 SNEGSKA (reference sequence). The V segment lost 6 bases and the J segment 6 bases; nucleotides outside the gene matches: 12. The CDR3 length is 16 residues. The CDR3 protein is CSAGGTGGLVSQPQHF. The CDR3 DNA follows: TGCAGTGCGGGAGGGACAGGGGGCCTTGTGAGTCAGCCCCAGCATTTT.

The genes are TRBV12-3 or TRBV12-4 and TRBJ2-3; D might be TRBD1 (5 bases). Trimming removed 2 bases at V and 0 bases at J, with 6 bases between. The CDR3 loop spans 14 amino acids. The CDR3 region is CASSLKGSTDTQYF. In nucleotides, the CDR3 is TGTGCCAGCAGTTTAAAGGGGAGCACAGATACGCAGTATTTT.

The chain employs TRBV18 and TRBJ2-7, with no clear D. Germline CDR1 reads KGHSH; CDR2 reads LQKENI. The CDR3 contains 11 residues. V dropped 5 bases and J dropped 5 bases, with 7 bases sitting between them. The CDR3 sequence is CASSVQDEQYF. Here the CDR3 DNA reads TGTGCCAGCTCAGTCCAGGACGAGCAGTACTTC.

This clonotype was observed a handful of times. The rearrangement uses TRBV12-3 or TRBV12-4 and TRBJ1-2, with a weak D call TRBD1 (6 bases). V shed 6 bases and J shed 6 bases, with 14 bases lying between them. The CDR3 covers 13 residues. DNA for the CDR3: TGTGCCAGCAGCCAACAGGGTATGGATGGCTACACCTTC. Its protein is CASSQQGMDGYTF.

The sample holds a few counts of this clonotype. The CDR3, as DNA: TGCAGTGCTACTAGCGGTAGCACAGATACGCAGTATTTT. It is translated as CSATSGSTDTQYF. The V and J genes are TRBV20-1 and TRBJ2-3; TRBD2 matches at 7 bases. Unmatched junction bases numbered 1, after V lost 4 bases and J lost 0 bases. The germline V gene encodes CDR1 DFQATT and CDR2 SNEGSKA (reference sequence). The CDR3 consists of 13 residues.

CDR3 sequence: CASSTGQGVNTEAFF. DNA of the CDR3: TGCGCCAGCAGCACAGGACAGGGGGTGAACACTGAAGCTTTCTTT. The chain recombines TRBV5-1 with TRBJ1-1; 10 nucleotides line up with TRBD1. There are 15 residues in the CDR3. Trimming cost V 4 bases and J 0 bases; bases outside gene matches: 3. Germline V gene sequence: CDR1 SGHRS, CDR2 YFSETQ. The full variable domain, completed using reference TRBV5-1 and TRBJ1-1, is KAGVTQTPRYLIKTRGQQVTLSCSPISGHRSVSWYQQTPGQGLQFLFEYFSETQRNKGNFPGRFSGRQFSNSRSEMNVSTLELGDSALYLCASSTGQGVNTEAFFGQGTRLTVV.

Ten or more counts support this clonotype. The CDR3 spells CSIIAKNIQYF. DNA for the CDR3: TGCAGTATCATAGCCAAAAACATTCAGTACTTC. J is TRBJ2-4 and V is TRBV29-1; D gene uncertain. Germline CDR1 is SQVTM and CDR2 is ANQGSEA. This CDR3 region has 11 residues.

This clonotype was found a few times. This sequence joins TRBV5-1 and TRBJ1-2; no definite D call. The germline V gene has CDR1 SGHRS and CDR2 YFSETQ. V lost 3 bases and J lost 5, with 14 bases in between. CDR3 length: 14 amino acids. The CDR3 region is CASSSNPPSYGYTF. In DNA, the CDR3 is TGCGCCAGCAGCTCCAATCCCCCATCTTATGGCTACACCTTC.